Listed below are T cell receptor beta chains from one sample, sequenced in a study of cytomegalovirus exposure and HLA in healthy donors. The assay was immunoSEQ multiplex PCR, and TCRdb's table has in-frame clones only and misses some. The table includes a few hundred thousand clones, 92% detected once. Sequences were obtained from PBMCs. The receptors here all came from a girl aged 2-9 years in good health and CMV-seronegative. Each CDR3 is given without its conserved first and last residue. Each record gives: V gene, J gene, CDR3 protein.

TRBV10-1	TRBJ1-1	ASSVRENTEAF
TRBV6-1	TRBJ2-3	ASSQDRGSDTQY
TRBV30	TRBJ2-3	AWKHRVTDTQY
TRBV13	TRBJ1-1	ASSPQDTEAF
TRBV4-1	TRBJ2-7	ASSQTQAYEQY
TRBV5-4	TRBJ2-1	ASSSNLAPEQF
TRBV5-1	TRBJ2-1	ASSPQLAGTTYNEQF
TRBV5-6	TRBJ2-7	ASSLGAAAYEQY
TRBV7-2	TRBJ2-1	ASALSYPVDEQF
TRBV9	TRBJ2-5	ASSASGGPQETQY
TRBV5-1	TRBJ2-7	ASSFELPRDEQY
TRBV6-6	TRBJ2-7	ASSYGAGGTYEQY
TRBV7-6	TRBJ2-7	ASSSAQGEVYEQY
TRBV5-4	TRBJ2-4	ASSLAGVGNIQY
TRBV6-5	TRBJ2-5	ASSQNGGETQY
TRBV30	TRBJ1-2	AWEGGRVDYGYT
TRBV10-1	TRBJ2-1	ASSGLAGVVDNEQF
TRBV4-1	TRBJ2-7	ASSHLSGASSYEQY
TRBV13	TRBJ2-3	ASSPFRIIGTDTQY
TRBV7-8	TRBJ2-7	ASSLNQALQY
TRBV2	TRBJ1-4	ASSAQGVANEKLF
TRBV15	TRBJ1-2	ATGEQGVGYT